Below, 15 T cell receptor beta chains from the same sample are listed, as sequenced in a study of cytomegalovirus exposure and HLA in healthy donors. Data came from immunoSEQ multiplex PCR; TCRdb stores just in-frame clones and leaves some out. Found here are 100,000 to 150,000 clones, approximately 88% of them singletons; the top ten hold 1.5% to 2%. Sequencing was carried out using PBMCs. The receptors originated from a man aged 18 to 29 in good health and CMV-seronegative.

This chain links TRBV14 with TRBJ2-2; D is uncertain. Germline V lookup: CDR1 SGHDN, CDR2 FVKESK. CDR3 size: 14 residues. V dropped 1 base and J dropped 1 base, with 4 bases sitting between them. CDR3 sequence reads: CASSQGVNTGELFF. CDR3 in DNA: TGTGCCAGCAGCCAAGGAGTGAACACCGGGGAGCTGTTTTTT.

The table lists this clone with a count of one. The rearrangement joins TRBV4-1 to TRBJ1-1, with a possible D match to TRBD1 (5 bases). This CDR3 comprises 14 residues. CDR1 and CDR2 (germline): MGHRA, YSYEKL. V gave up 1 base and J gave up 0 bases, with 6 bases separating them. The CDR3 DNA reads TGCGCCAGCAGCCAAGGACAGCTGAACACTGAAGCTTTCTTT. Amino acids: CASSQGQLNTEAFF.

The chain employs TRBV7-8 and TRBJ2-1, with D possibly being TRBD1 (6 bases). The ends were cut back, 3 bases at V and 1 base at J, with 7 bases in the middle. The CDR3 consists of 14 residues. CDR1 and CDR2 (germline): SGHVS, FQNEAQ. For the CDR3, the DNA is TGTGCCAGCAGCTTGGACAGATCCTACAATGAGCAGTTCTTC. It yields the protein CASSLDRSYNEQFF.

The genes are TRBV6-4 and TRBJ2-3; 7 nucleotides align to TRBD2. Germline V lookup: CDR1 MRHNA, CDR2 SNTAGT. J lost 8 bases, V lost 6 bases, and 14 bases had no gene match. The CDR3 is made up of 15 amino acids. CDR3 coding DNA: TGTGCCAGCAGCCCAGGACTAGATGGGACGTTTACGCAGTATTTT. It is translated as CASSPGLDGTFTQYF.

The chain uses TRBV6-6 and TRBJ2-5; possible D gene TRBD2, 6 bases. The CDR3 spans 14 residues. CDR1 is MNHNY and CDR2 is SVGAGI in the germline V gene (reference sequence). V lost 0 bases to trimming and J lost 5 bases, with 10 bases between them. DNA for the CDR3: TGTGCCAGCAGTTACTCGAGGGACTCGGAGACCCAGTACTTC. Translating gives CASSYSRDSETQYF.

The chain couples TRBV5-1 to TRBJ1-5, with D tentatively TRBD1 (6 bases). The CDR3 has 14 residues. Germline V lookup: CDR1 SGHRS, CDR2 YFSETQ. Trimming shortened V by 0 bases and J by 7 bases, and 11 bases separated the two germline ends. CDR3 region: CASSLAAGDQPQHF. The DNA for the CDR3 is TGCGCCAGCAGCTTGGCGGCAGGGGACCAGCCCCAGCATTTT.

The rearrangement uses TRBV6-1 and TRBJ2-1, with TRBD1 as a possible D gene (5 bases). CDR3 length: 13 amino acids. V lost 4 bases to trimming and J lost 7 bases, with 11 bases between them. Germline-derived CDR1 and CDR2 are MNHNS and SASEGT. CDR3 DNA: TGTGCCAGCAGTGTCCTCAGGGTGAATGAGCAGTTCTTC. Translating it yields CASSVLRVNEQFF.

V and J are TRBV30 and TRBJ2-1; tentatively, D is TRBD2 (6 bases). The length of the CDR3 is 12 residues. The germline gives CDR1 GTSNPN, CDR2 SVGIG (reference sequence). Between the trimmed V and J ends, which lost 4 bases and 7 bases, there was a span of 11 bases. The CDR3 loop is CAWTYRGNEQFF. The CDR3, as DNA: TGTGCCTGGACTTATCGGGGGAATGAGCAGTTCTTC.

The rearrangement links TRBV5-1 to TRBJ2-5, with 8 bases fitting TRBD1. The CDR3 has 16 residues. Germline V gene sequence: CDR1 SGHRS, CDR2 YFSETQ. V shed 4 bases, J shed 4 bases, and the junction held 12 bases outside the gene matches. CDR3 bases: TGCGCCAGCAGCCCCCAGGTGGGACAGGCGGGAGAGACCCAGTACTTC. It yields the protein CASSPQVGQAGETQYF.

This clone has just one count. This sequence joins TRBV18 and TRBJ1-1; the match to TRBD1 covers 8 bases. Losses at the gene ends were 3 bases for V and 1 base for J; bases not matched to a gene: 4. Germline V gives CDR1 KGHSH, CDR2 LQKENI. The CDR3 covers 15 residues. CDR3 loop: CASSPGQGANTEAFF. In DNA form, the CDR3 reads TGTGCCAGCTCACCGGGGCAGGGGGCGAACACTGAAGCTTTCTTT.

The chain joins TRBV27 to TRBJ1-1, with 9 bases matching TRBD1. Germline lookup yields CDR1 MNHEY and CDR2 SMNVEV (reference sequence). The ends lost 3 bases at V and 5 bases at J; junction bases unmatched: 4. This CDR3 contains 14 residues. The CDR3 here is CASSFGTGTTEAFF. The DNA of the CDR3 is TGTGCCAGCAGTTTTGGGACAGGGACTACTGAAGCTTTCTTT.

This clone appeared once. The CDR3 DNA reads TGTGCCAGCAGCTTATTCAGTGGGACAAAAAATCAGCCCCAGCATTTT. Its translation: CASSLFSGTKNQPQHF. V is TRBV5-6 and J is TRBJ1-5, with D possibly matching TRBD1 (6 bases). The germline CDR1 and CDR2 sequences are SGHDT and YYEEEE. The CDR3 is 16 amino acids. The V and J ends lost 2 bases and 4 bases respectively, with 16 bases between them.

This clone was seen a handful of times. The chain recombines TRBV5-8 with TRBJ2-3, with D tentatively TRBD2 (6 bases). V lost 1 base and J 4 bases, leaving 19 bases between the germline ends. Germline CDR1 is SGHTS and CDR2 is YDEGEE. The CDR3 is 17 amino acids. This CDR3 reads CASSLTGLTGVADTQYF. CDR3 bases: TGTGCCAGCAGCTTGACCGGGTTGACGGGAGTTGCAGATACGCAGTATTTT.

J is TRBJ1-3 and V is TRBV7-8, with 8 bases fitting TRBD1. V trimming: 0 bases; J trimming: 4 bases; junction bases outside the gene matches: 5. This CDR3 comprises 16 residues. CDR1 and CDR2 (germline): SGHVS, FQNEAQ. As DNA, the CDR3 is TGTGCCAGCAGCTTAGCGCTAGGGACAGGAGGAAACACCATATATTTT. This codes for CASSLALGTGGNTIYF.

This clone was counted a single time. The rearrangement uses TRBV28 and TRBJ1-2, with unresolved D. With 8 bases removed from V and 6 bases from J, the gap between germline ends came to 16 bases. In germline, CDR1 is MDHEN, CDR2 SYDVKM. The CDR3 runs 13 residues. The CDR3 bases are TGTGCCAGCTATCCGGTAGGGAGAAATGGCTACACCTTC. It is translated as CASYPVGRNGYTF.